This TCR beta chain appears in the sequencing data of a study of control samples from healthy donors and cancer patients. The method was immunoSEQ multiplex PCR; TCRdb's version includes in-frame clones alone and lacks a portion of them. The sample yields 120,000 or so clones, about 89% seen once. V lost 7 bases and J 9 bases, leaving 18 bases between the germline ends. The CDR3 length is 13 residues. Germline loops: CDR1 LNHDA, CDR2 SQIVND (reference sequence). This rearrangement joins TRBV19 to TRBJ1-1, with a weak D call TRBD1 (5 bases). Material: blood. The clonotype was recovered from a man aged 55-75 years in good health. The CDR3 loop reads CASNNAAGYKAFF. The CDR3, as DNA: TGTGCCAGTAATAATGCGGCAGGGTACAAAGCTTTCTTT.